The 11 T cell receptor beta chains in this list originate from one sample, sequenced in a study of T cell responses to AZD1222 COVID-19 vaccine. Repertoires were generated with immunoSEQ multiplex PCR, while TCRdb's copy carries only in-frame clones and drops some. The table records approximately 130,000 clones, approximately 93% of them present only once. The specimen comprised peripheral blood, sampled on day 0 of AZD1222 vaccination. All receptors come from an adult in good health.

The chain couples TRBV7-3 to TRBJ2-3; D is perhaps TRBD1 (6 bases). Germline CDR1 SGHTA, CDR2 FQGTGA. Trimming removed 6 bases from V and 5 bases from J, with 21 bases in between. The CDR3 sequence is 16 residues long. This chain's CDR3 is CASRNPAEGGGDTQYF. CDR3 DNA sequence: TGTGCCAGCAGGAACCCCGCGGAAGGGGGTGGAGATACGCAGTATTTT.

The chain joins TRBV25-1 to TRBJ2-1, with 10 positions matching TRBD2. The germline V gene encodes CDR1 MGHDK and CDR2 SYGVNS. The J segment lost 8 bases and the V segment lost 6 bases, leaving 16 bases of the junction unmatched. There are 17 residues in the CDR3. The CDR3 here is CASSPDGLAGVKDEQFF. In nucleotides, the CDR3 is TGTGCCAGCAGCCCGGACGGGCTAGCGGGAGTTAAGGATGAGCAGTTCTTC.

This sequence joins TRBV7-6 and TRBJ2-3; no clear D. V was cut by 1 base and J by 5 bases, with 7 bases left in between. Looked up from germline, CDR1 is SGHVS and CDR2 is FNYEAQ. The CDR3 is 13 residues long. The CDR3 coding sequence is TGTGCCAGCAGCTTAGGAGGTAGAGATACGCAGTATTTT. Encoded protein: CASSLGGRDTQYF.

V and J are TRBV20-1 and TRBJ2-2; D not certain. The length of the CDR3 is 11 residues. V lost 2 bases to trimming and J lost 6 bases, with 4 bases between them. Per germline, CDR1 DFQATT and CDR2 SNEGSKA (reference sequence). The CDR3 is CSARRSGELFF. The DNA of the CDR3 is TGCAGTGCTAGACGTTCCGGGGAGCTGTTTTTT.

This sequence joins TRBV19 and TRBJ2-7, with D perhaps TRBD2 (5 bases). V gave up 4 bases and J gave up 3 bases, with 19 bases separating them. The CDR3 totals 16 residues. Germline V lookup: CDR1 LNHDA, CDR2 SQIVND (reference sequence). The CDR3 nucleotides read TGTGCCAGTAGTACCCCAATAGCGTCCCCGCACTACGAGCAGTACTTC. Protein: CASSTPIASPHYEQYF.

The chain couples TRBV21-1 to TRBJ1-2. TRBV21-1 is a listed pseudogene. This CDR3 has 13 amino acids. The CDR3 reads CASSKVREDGYTF. For the CDR3, the DNA is TGTGCCAGCAGCAAGGTCAGGGAGGATGGCTACACCTTC.

The CDR3 loop reads CASSVGWEAGGTGELFF. As DNA, the CDR3 is TGTGCCAGCAGCGTAGGATGGGAGGCGGGGGGAACCGGGGAGCTGTTTTTT. The V call is TRBV9, the J call TRBJ2-2; 8 positions match TRBD2. Trimming at V came to 0 bases and at J to 5 bases, leaving 9 bases not matched to a gene. The germline V gene encodes CDR1 SGDLS and CDR2 YYNGEE. The CDR3 has 17 residues. Filled out from reference TRBV9 and TRBJ2-2, the complete variable domain reads DSGVTQTPKHLITATGQRVTLRCSPRSGDLSVYWYQQSLDQGLQFLIQYYNGEERAKGNILERFSAQQFPDLHSELNLSSLELGDSALYFCASSVGWEAGGTGELFFGEGSRLTVL.

V and J are TRBV5-8 and TRBJ1-1, with D tentatively TRBD1 (5 bases). The CDR3 sequence is 14 residues long. Trimming removed 3 bases at V and 1 base at J, with 10 bases between. Per the germline V gene, CDR1 is SGHTS and CDR2 is YDEGEE. CDR3 amino acids: CASSYRGRNTEAFF. The CDR3 region has the DNA TGTGCCAGCAGCTATAGGGGAAGGAACACTGAAGCTTTCTTT.

This rearrangement joins TRBV11-2 to TRBJ2-1; TRBD2 is a possible D gene (6 bases). Germline V lookup: CDR1 SGHAT, CDR2 FQNNGV. The CDR3 loop spans 15 amino acids. V was cut by 1 base and J by 11 bases, with 18 bases left in between. The CDR3 protein is CASSLGGTLPGQQFF. CDR3 coding DNA: TGTGCCAGCAGCTTAGGCGGGACCCTACCGGGACAGCAGTTCTTC.

The V and J genes are TRBV19 and TRBJ1-3; the D is unclear. This CDR3 has 15 amino acids. Trimming removed 8 bases at V and 0 bases at J, with 14 bases between. Per germline, CDR1 LNHDA and CDR2 SQIVND (reference sequence). The CDR3 region is CASSGRIPSGNTIYF. Here the CDR3 DNA reads TGTGCCAGTTCCGGACGGATACCCTCTGGAAACACCATATATTTT.

This chain uses TRBV19 with TRBJ1-5; D may be TRBD1 (5 bases). Germline V gives CDR1 LNHDA, CDR2 SQIVND (reference sequence). The V end was cut by 7 bases, the J end by 3 bases, with 16 bases between. This CDR3 is 15 amino acids long. CDR3 protein: CASTKVGGYNQPQHF. CDR3 nucleotides: TGTGCCAGTACAAAAGTCGGGGGGTACAATCAGCCCCAGCATTTT.